What follows describes a single TCR beta chain. The CDR3 is made up of 13 amino acids. Germline CDR1 and CDR2: MNHEY and SVGAGI. Trimming took 8 bases from V and 2 from J, leaving 10 bases between them. Treatment specified: roughly 18 received Ad26.COV2.S at low or high dose, single or two shots; 5 received placebo; per-sample allocation not given. Samples came from day 63 after the first vaccine or placebo injection. The sample comes from a study of Ad26.COV2.S vaccination and SARS-CoV-2 variants. Study summary: The donor participated in the COV1001 trial, in its Ad26.COV2.S arm.

Measured with immunoSEQ multiplex PCR; TCRdb has only the in-frame clones, and not every one. This repertoire shows approximately 400,000 clones, around 82% found once; its top ten account for about 7.1%. The source is a person between 18 and 60 years old who received the Ad26.COV2.S COVID-19 vaccine or a placebo. V is TRBV6-5 and J is TRBJ1-3; maybe TRBD1 (5 bases). The source was peripheral blood, collected in a trial of Ad26.COV2.S vaccine versus placebo. The CDR3 protein is CASGLTAGNTIYF. DNA for the CDR3: TGTGCCAGCGGGTTGACAGCTGGAAACACCATATATTTT.